This paragraph covers one T cell receptor (beta chain) sequence. Its target is unknown. This entry is derived from a study of CXCR3-negative and CXCR3-positive naive CD8 T cells. Those CD8+ T cells considered naive were CD45RO-CCR7+CD27+CD95-. Study-wide results and limits: With surface CD5 comparable between naive subsets, TCR strength was estimated using properties derived from the TRB CDR3. In naive cells, CXCR3-negative and CXCR3-positive subsets had similar TRBV-TRBJ usage; memory cells differed. When CXCR3-positive naive cells were set against CXCR3-negative naive cells, the former had more hydrophobic TRB CDR3s.

In germline, CDR1 is SEHNR, CDR2 FQNEAQ (reference sequence). This CDR3 has 14 amino acids. Each TRB cDNA library was prepared by 5' RACE (with UMI labels). One entry per CDR3 protein, without DNA, is what TCRdb gives after re-calling the 5' RACE reads. The sample is made up of about 50,000 distinct CDR3 sequences, and the top ten hold over 0.45% of it. Specimen: naive CXCR3+ CD8+ T cells from blood. Stated subset: CD45RO-CCR7+CD27+CD95- naive CD8+ T cells expressing CXCR3 (TNR3+). This clonotype originated in a human donor in good health. Some clones in this sample may be carry-over from other donors' samples. This chain uses TRBV7-9 with TRBJ1-2. CDR3 sequence: CASSSIPANYGYTF.